This T cell receptor beta chain was observed in a study of CD4 T cells in relation to SARS-CoV-2 and coronaviruses. Notes on the study in general: Compared with monoreactive clones, crossreactive clones showed significantly weaker SARS-CoV-2 expansion.

The germline gives CDR1 SGHRS, CDR2 YFSETQ. Trimming cost V 0 bases and J 0 bases, with 11 bases left between them. CDR3 size: 16 residues. Data came from immunoSEQ multiplex PCR; TCRdb stores just in-frame clones and leaves some out. The sample lists approximately 59,000 clones, about 90% occurring once. The unexposed donors gave CD4+ T cells in about 2011-2018, prior to COVID-19. Turning to this clone: Its antigen is not known.

Sequenced sample: memory CD4+ T cells from PBMCs. The chain joins TRBV5-1 to TRBJ2-3; D is ambiguous. This clonotype was sampled from a human donor in good health. The CDR3: CASSLAFGGSTDTQYF. CDR3 DNA sequence: TGCGCCAGCAGCTTGGCCTTTGGCGGTAGCACAGATACGCAGTATTTT. The full variable domain, its missing parts supplied by reference TRBV5-1 and TRBJ2-3, is KAGVTQTPRYLIKTRGQQVTLSCSPISGHRSVSWYQQTPGQGLQFLFEYFSETQRNKGNFPGRFSGRQFSNSRSEMNVSTLELGDSALYLCASSLAFGGSTDTQYFGPGTRLTVL.